This T cell receptor beta chain is from a study of cytomegalovirus exposure and HLA in healthy donors. Notes on the study in general: In an earlier analysis, in 587 donors, most V segments appeared productive either ~87% or ~30% of the time. TCR association rates varied by HLA locus in a later analysis, with DRB1 highest and HLA-C lowest. The classifier was said to identify cytomegalovirus status with high specificity and sensitivity.

Healthy bone marrow donors supplied every sample. The PCR ran on 60 Vbeta and 13 Jbeta primers. Profiled with immunoSEQ multiplex PCR; TCRdb holds only in-frame clones, not every one. Of some 130,000 clones in the sample, just under 80% were seen once. Germline V CDR1 and CDR2: MNHEY, SMNVEV (reference sequence). V shed 8 bases and J 0 bases; nucleotides not matched to a gene: 10. There are 16 residues in the CDR3. On this clone: No antigen is known for it.

The receptor was isolated from a young man in good health. The chain links TRBV27 to TRBJ2-3; 8 bases match TRBD1. The sequencing sample was made of PBMCs. The CDR3 loop reads CASGLARQGSTDTQYF. The CDR3 DNA follows: TGTGCCAGCGGCTTAGCCCGACAGGGGAGCACAGATACGCAGTATTTT.